The rows below give T cell receptor beta chains drawn from one sample of a study of blood T cell repertoires in COVID-19. Sequenced by immunoSEQ multiplex PCR; TCRdb stores in-frame clones only, minus some. The profile covers about 100,000 clones, with approximately 89% appearing a single time and 6.8% taken by the ten largest. Sequencing input: peripheral blood. The receptor set was obtained from a man aged 45-60 years with active or convalescent COVID-19. CDR3s include the opening cysteine and the closing phenylalanine or tryptophan. The order of the fields is J gene, V gene, clone size, D gene, CDR3 DNA, CDR3 protein. A D gene is named only where the DNA matches it firmly. Expanded clones are given a class, and other clones once, few, many or no size at all.

J: TRBJ1-1; V: TRBV5-4; size: few; D: TRBD1; DNA: TGTGCCAGCAGCTTGGGACAGGGGCGGACTGAAGCTTTCTTT; CDR3: CASSLGQGRTEAFF
J: TRBJ2-2; V: TRBV12-3/TRBV12-4; size: -; D: -; DNA: TGTGCCAGCAGCGGGGGAGGATCCGGGGAGCTGTTTTTT; CDR3: CASSGGGSGELFF
J: TRBJ2-3; V: TRBV28; size: -; D: TRBD1; DNA: TGTGCCAGCATCCTATCTGCGACAGGGGGCGGAACAGATACGCAGTATTTT; CDR3: CASILSATGGGTDTQYF
J: TRBJ2-7; V: TRBV18; size: -; D: TRBD1; DNA: TGTGCCAGCTCACGTATCGGGTCTGACAGGGGAGTCGACGAGCAGTACTTC; CDR3: CASSRIGSDRGVDEQYF
J: TRBJ2-2; V: TRBV5-6; size: -; D: TRBD1; DNA: TGTGCCAGCAGCCGAATACAGGGGGCGAGCACCGGGGAGCTGTTTTTT; CDR3: CASSRIQGASTGELFF
J: TRBJ1-3; V: TRBV6-5; size: -; D: -; DNA: TGTGCCAGTCAACCGGGGGGGCCCTCTGGAAACACCATATATTTT; CDR3: CASQPGGPSGNTIYF
J: TRBJ1-1; V: TRBV6-5; size: -; D: -; DNA: TGTGCCAGCAGTTCCACAGAGACCACTGAAGCTTTCTTT; CDR3: CASSSTETTEAFF
J: TRBJ1-1; V: TRBV28; size: -; D: -; DNA: TGTGCCAGCAGTTCCCCGGCCCCGGGGTTGAACACTGAAGCTTTCTTT; CDR3: CASSSPAPGLNTEAFF
J: TRBJ1-2; V: TRBV30; size: -; D: -; DNA: TGTGCCTGGAGTGTCGGACTTTTTTTTAAAGGGTATGGCTACACCTTC; CDR3: CAWSVGLFFKGYGYTF
J: TRBJ1-4; V: TRBV28; size: -; D: -; DNA: TGTGCCAGCAGGGAGGGGGGGACTAATGAAAAACTGTTTTTT; CDR3: CASREGGTNEKLFF
J: TRBJ2-3; V: TRBV6-5; size: -; D: -; DNA: TGTGCCAGCAGTTATCTAAATACGCAGTATTTT; CDR3: CASSYLNTQYF
J: TRBJ1-2; V: TRBV7-6; size: -; D: -; DNA: TGTGCCAGCAGCTCCACGAGGAATTATGGCTACACCTTC; CDR3: CASSSTRNYGYTF
J: TRBJ1-2; V: TRBV6-5; size: -; D: -; DNA: TGTGCCAGCAGTCCCTACAGCGGCTACACCTTC; CDR3: CASSPYSGYTF